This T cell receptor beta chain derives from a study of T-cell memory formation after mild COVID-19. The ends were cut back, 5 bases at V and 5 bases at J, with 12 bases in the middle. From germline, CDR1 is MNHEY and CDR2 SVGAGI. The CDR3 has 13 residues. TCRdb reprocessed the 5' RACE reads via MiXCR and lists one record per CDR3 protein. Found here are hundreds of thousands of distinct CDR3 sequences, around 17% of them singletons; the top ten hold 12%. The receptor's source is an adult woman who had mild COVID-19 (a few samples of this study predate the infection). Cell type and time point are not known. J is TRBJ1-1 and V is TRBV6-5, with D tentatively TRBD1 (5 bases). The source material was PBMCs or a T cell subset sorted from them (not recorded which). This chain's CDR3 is CASSQGPRTEAFF. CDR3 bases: TGTGCCAGCAGTCAGGGACCGAGGACTGAAGCTTTCTTT.